This T cell receptor (beta chain) is drawn from a study of blood T cell repertoires in COVID-19. Whole-study context: T cells, B-cell-depleted T cells, or PBMCs provided the cDNA or gDNA that served as material.

Trimming cost V 2 bases and J 4 bases, with 12 bases left between them. The germline V gene encodes CDR1 SGHNT and CDR2 YYREEE (reference sequence). This CDR3 is 15 amino acids long. As handled by the study authors: Estimates of nucleated cell counts were drawn from the amplification of reference gene primers. Sequencing was performed with immunoSEQ multiplex PCR; in TCRdb, only in-frame clones are kept and a portion is missing. The V and J calls and clone size were taken over from that table, and D and trimming were inferred from the DNA. The sample records around 200,000 clones, about 86% being singletons.

Sequencing used peripheral blood. The chain uses TRBV5-4 and TRBJ1-4; maybe TRBD1 (6 bases). The TCR sequence derives from a man aged 65-85 years with active or convalescent COVID-19. The CDR3 reads CASSFDRMINEKLFF. CDR3 nucleotides: TGTGCCAGCAGCTTCGACAGGATGATTAATGAAAAACTGTTTTTT.